The 20 T cell receptor beta chains below were found in one sample sequenced in a study of blood T cells in healthy people across ages. Combining a sample-barcoded 5' primer with a J-beta primer mix, a second PCR ran for about 7 to 11 cycles. TCRdb called the 5' RACE reads again in MiXCR, with one record for every CDR3 protein. This sample carries 1.5 million to 2 million distinct CDR3 sequences, roughly 27% of them seen once, and the ten largest clones take roughly 8%. Sequencing was done on a sample of blood. The receptors shown here come from a woman in her twenties or thirties in good health.

As DNA, the CDR3 is TGCGCCAGCAGCTTGGACGGGTACGAGAGTCAGCCCCAGCATTTT. Its translation: CASSLDGYESQPQHF. V is TRBV5-1 and J is TRBJ1-5; the D is unclear. The CDR3 is 15 residues long. Germline values: CDR1 SGHRS, CDR2 YFSETQ. Trimming left V 0 bases short and J 6 bases short, with 13 bases between.

The chain uses TRBV12-3 or TRBV12-4 and TRBJ1-1; the D is unclear. This CDR3 comprises 12 residues. The V gene lost 5 bases and the J gene lost 7 bases, with 11 bases spanning the gap. CDR3 sequence reads: CASSLPTLEAFF. CDR3 DNA: TGTGCCAGCAGTCTCCCGACTCTTGAAGCTTTCTTT.

Details on this clonotype: The junction departs from the called germline gene at one end, perhaps through a read error. This rearrangement joins TRBV20-1 to TRBJ2-1, with TRBD2 matching over 10 bases. Germline values: CDR1 DFQATT, CDR2 SNEGSKA (reference sequence). This CDR3 is built from 17 residues. In DNA, the CDR3 is TGCGGTGCTGACCGAAGCGGACTAGCGGTCTCCTACAATGAGCAGTTCTTC. Translating gives CGADRSGLAVSYNEQFF.

This clonotype has just a few counts. This chain joins TRBV6-6 and TRBJ1-6; perhaps TRBD1 as D (5 bases). Germline CDR1 is MNHNY and CDR2 is SVGAGI (reference sequence). This CDR3 contains 16 residues. Trimming stripped 0 bases from V and 5 bases from J, with 11 bases between. The CDR3 sequence: CASSYSEPGNNSPLHF. DNA of the CDR3: TGTGCCAGCAGTTACTCGGAGCCAGGGAATAATTCACCCCTCCACTTT.

With regard to this clonotype: Relative to the germline gene, one junction end is altered; a read error may explain this. The genes are TRBV5-5 and TRBJ2-5; possible D gene TRBD2, 6 bases. Per germline, CDR1 SGHKS and CDR2 YYEKEE (reference sequence). This CDR3 region has 15 residues. CDR3 sequence: CTSSLGPSVQETQYF. The DNA of the CDR3 is TGTACCAGCAGCTTGGGACCTAGCGTACAAGAGACCCAGTACTTC. Looking up the rest from reference TRBV5-5 and TRBJ2-5 gives the full variable domain: DAGVTQSPTHLIKTRGQQVTLRCSPISGHKSVSWYQQVLGQGPQFIFQYYEKEERGRGNFPDRFSARQFPNYSSELNVNALLLGDSALYLCTSSLGPSVQETQYFGPGTRLLVL.

The chain recombines TRBV5-1 with TRBJ1-5, with D perhaps TRBD1 (5 bases). This CDR3 has 15 residues. Germline V CDR1 and CDR2: SGHRS, YFSETQ. V was clipped by 4 bases and J by 5 bases, with 16 bases between them. CDR3 DNA: TGCGCCAGCAGCAGGGAGGCAGGGTTTGATCAGCCCCAGCATTTT. It specifies CASSREAGFDQPQHF. The complete variable domain, with remaining parts taken from reference TRBV5-1 and TRBJ1-5, reads KAGVTQTPRYLIKTRGQQVTLSCSPISGHRSVSWYQQTPGQGLQFLFEYFSETQRNKGNFPGRFSGRQFSNSRSEMNVSTLELGDSALYLCASSREAGFDQPQHFGDGTRLSIL.

This chain links TRBV11-2 with TRBJ2-1; no clear D. Per the germline V gene, CDR1 is SGHAT and CDR2 is FQNNGV. The CDR3 totals 15 residues. Trimming took 0 bases from V and 5 from J, leaving 11 bases between them. The CDR3 DNA sequence: TGTGCCAGCAGCTTAGATCATGCAAGGGACAATGAGCAGTTCTTC. Encoded protein: CASSLDHARDNEQFF.

J is TRBJ2-1 and V is TRBV5-1; 8 nucleotides line up with TRBD1. V lost 4 bases to trimming and J lost 3 bases; unmatched junction nucleotides: 6. The CDR3 runs 15 residues. Germline V lookup: CDR1 SGHRS, CDR2 YFSETQ. The CDR3 loop reads CASSPRQGNYNEQFF. The CDR3 region has the DNA TGCGCCAGCAGCCCGAGACAGGGGAACTACAATGAGCAGTTCTTC.

There are many counts of this clonotype. The chain has TRBV12-3 or TRBV12-4 and TRBJ2-7; D could derive from TRBD1 or TRBD2 (5 bases each). This CDR3 is built from 13 residues. Deletions cut 5 bases from V and 0 bases from J, with 8 bases between. The CDR3 is CASSTGTSYEQYF. DNA of the CDR3: TGTGCCAGCAGTACCGGGACCTCCTACGAGCAGTACTTC.

This clonotype was observed a few times. The chain links TRBV2 to TRBJ2-4; 7 bases align to TRBD2. The CDR3 spans 13 residues. V shed 1 base and J 15 bases; nucleotides not matched to a gene: 9. Per the germline V gene, CDR1 is SNHLY and CDR2 is FYNNEI. DNA of the CDR3: TGTGCCAGCAGTGAAGAGTTGGGGGGGTCGCCGTACTTC. Amino acid sequence: CASSEELGGSPYF.

There are many counts of this clonotype. The chain links TRBV20-1 to TRBJ1-2; no clear D gene. This CDR3 contains 13 residues. Germline V gene sequence: CDR1 DFQATT, CDR2 SNEGSKA (reference sequence). Between the trimmed V and J ends, which lost 2 bases and 4 bases, there was a span of 11 bases. This CDR3 reads CSARLPGGYGYTF. The CDR3 DNA reads TGCAGTGCTAGATTACCGGGTGGCTATGGCTACACCTTC.

The table lists this clonotype with a few counts. The chain joins TRBV20-1 to TRBJ1-2; no firm D call. Germline-derived CDR1 and CDR2 are DFQATT and SNEGSKA (reference sequence). V was clipped by 7 bases and J by 8 bases, with 23 bases between them. CDR3 length equals 14 residues. The CDR3 reads CSVTTRGGPGGYTF. The CDR3 coding sequence is TGCAGTGTGACCACACGAGGCGGGCCGGGAGGCTACACCTTC.

The V and J genes are TRBV28 and TRBJ2-5; 7 bases align to TRBD1. The CDR3 runs 13 residues. Per germline, CDR1 MDHEN and CDR2 SYDVKM. Unmatched junction bases numbered 6, after V lost 7 bases and J lost 4 bases. In DNA form, the CDR3 reads TGTGCCAGCACCAGGACAGGACGAGAGACCCAGTACTTC. Its translation is CASTRTGRETQYF.

In its sample, this clonotype was seen a few times. The gene calls are TRBV12-3 or TRBV12-4 and TRBJ1-2, with D unclear. The CDR3 contains 12 residues. V was clipped by 5 bases and J by 7 bases, with 11 bases between them. CDR3 sequence: CASSGRERGYTF. The CDR3 nucleotides read TGTGCCAGCAGTGGGCGGGAACGTGGCTACACCTTC.

This chain uses TRBV7-2 with TRBJ1-1; D unclear. The CDR3 runs to 14 residues. Deletions cut 1 base from V and 0 bases from J, with 6 bases between. Germline V gene sequence: CDR1 SGHTA, CDR2 FQGNSA. The CDR3: CASSLVPVNTEAFF. The CDR3 DNA is TGTGCCAGCAGCTTAGTCCCCGTGAACACTGAAGCTTTCTTT.

This clonotype was found a few times. This chain joins TRBV7-2 and TRBJ1-2, with D perhaps TRBD1 (5 bases). This CDR3 spans 15 amino acids. From germline, CDR1 is SGHTA and CDR2 FQGNSA. With 5 bases removed from V and 3 bases from J, the gap between germline ends came to 16 bases. The CDR3 nucleotides are TGTGCCAGCAGCGCCCATGCGGGGGATGACTATGGCTACACCTTC. This encodes CASSAHAGDDYGYTF. Combining the CDR3 with reference TRBV7-2 and TRBJ1-2 gives the whole variable domain GAGVSQSPSNKVTEKGKDVELRCDPISGHTALYWYRQSLGQGLEFLIYFQGNSAPDKSGLPSDRFSAERTGGSVSTLTIQRTQQEDSAVYLCASSAHAGDDYGYTFGSGTRLTVV.

Note on this clonotype: Sequence at one end of the junction differs from germline and may be a read error. V gene TRBV3-1 combines with J gene TRBJ2-7; D assignment may be TRBD1 or TRBD2 (6 bases each). CDR1 LGHDT and CDR2 YNNKEL come from the germline V gene (reference sequence). The CDR3 runs 15 residues. CDR3 loop: CASSRGTPNSYEQYF. In nucleotides, the CDR3 is TGCGCCAGCAGCCGCGGGACACCCAACTCCTACGAGCAGTACTTC.

This clonotype has a count of ten or more. This rearrangement joins TRBV5-1 to TRBJ2-7, with D tentatively TRBD2 (6 bases). The length of the CDR3 is 14 residues. Looked up from germline, CDR1 is SGHRS and CDR2 is YFSETQ. The V gene lost 0 bases and the J gene lost 5 bases, with 12 bases spanning the gap. CDR3 sequence: CASSLAGVRNEQYF. The CDR3 region has the DNA TGCGCCAGCAGCTTGGCGGGGGTGAGGAACGAGCAGTACTTC. The full variable domain, completed using reference TRBV5-1 and TRBJ2-7, is KAGVTQTPRYLIKTRGQQVTLSCSPISGHRSVSWYQQTPGQGLQFLFEYFSETQRNKGNFPGRFSGRQFSNSRSEMNVSTLELGDSALYLCASSLAGVRNEQYFGPGTRLTVT.

The CDR3 coding sequence is TGTGCCAGCTCACCACAATGGACAGCTGGAACTGATGGCTACACCTTC. Translation gives CASSPQWTAGTDGYTF. The rearrangement uses TRBV18 and TRBJ1-2, with a weak D call TRBD1 (6 bases). The CDR3 sequence is 16 residues long. The V end lost 1 base, the J end lost 6 bases, and 18 bases lay between the germline ends. Germline loops: CDR1 KGHSH, CDR2 LQKENI. Full variable domain (missing parts from reference TRBV18 and TRBJ1-2): NAGVMQNPRHLVRRRGQEARLRCSPMKGHSHVYWYRQLPEEGLKFMVYLQKENIIDESGMPKERFSAEFPKEGPSILRIQQVVRGDSAAYFCASSPQWTAGTDGYTFGSGTRLTVV.

Points on this clonotype: One end of the junction does not line up with germline, which may come from a read error. This chain joins TRBV5-1 and TRBJ2-1, with TRBD1 matching over 11 bases. The CDR3 totals 15 residues. The germline V gene encodes CDR1 SGHRS and CDR2 YFSETQ. CDR3 region: CTSSLRDRGDNEQFF. The CDR3 bases are TGCACCAGCAGCCTCCGGGACAGGGGGGACAATGAGCAGTTCTTC.